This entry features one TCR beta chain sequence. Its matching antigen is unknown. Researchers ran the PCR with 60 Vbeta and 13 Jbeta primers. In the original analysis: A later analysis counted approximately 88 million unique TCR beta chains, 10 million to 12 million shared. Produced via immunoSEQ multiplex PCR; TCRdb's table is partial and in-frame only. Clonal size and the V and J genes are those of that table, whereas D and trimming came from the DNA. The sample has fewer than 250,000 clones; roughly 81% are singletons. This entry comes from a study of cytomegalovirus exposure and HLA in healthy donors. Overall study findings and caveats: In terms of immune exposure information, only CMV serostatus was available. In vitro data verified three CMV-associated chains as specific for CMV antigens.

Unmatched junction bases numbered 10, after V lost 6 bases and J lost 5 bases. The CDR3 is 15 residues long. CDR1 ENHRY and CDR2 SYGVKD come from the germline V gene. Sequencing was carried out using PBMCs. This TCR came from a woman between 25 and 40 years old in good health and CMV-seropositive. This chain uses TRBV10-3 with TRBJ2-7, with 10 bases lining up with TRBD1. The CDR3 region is CAIRRDRGIGDEQYF. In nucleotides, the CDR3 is TGTGCCATCAGAAGGGACAGGGGAATCGGTGACGAGCAGTACTTC.